The source of this T cell receptor (beta chain) is a study of blood T cells in healthy people across ages. The study, taken as a whole, reports: Because donor CMV status was unknown, expanded clonotype changes were possibly confounded. Older age coincided with a roughly linear decline in TCR beta diversity per million T cells.

Through a sample-barcoded 5' primer and a J-beta primer mix, a second PCR was run for about 6 to 11 cycles. Through a template-switch adaptor with 12 random nucleotides, each cDNA molecule received a tag. Each CDR3 protein is one row after TCRdb ran MiXCR on the 5' RACE reads. The sample carries about 680,000 distinct CDR3 sequences, 45% to 50% recorded once. V gave up 1 base and J gave up 0 bases; unmatched junction bases: 10. This CDR3 is built from 18 residues. Peripheral blood, ten milliliters per donor, was collected. With regard to this clonotype: The antigen remains unidentified.

What was sequenced was blood. The clonotype originates from a woman aged 55 to 70 in good health. The rearrangement uses TRBV12-3 or TRBV12-4 and TRBJ2-7; 9 bases line up with TRBD2. As DNA, the CDR3 is TGTGCCAGCAGTTTAGGACTAGCGGAAGAGCAACTCTCCTACGAGCAGTACTTC. Protein sequence: CASSLGLAEEQLSYEQYF.